The 7 T cell receptor beta chains reported below all come from one sample, sequenced in a study of cytomegalovirus exposure and HLA in healthy donors. TCRdb's table, derived via immunoSEQ multiplex PCR, lists solely in-frame clones and lacks some. This table has under 200,000 clones, roughly 90% appearing once. Sequences were obtained from PBMCs. These receptors came from a woman aged 25 to 39 in good health and CMV-seronegative.

The chain couples TRBV19 to TRBJ1-5; TRBD1 matches at 7 bases. Germline V CDR1 and CDR2: LNHDA, SQIVND (reference sequence). The CDR3 has 14 residues. J was trimmed by 7 bases and V by 6 bases; bases with no gene match: 9. The DNA for the CDR3 is TGTGCCAGTAGCCCTACAGGGGATAACCAGCCCCAGCATTTT. Its translation is CASSPTGDNQPQHF.

The V gene is TRBV5-1, the J gene TRBJ2-7, with 7 positions matching TRBD2. The CDR3 runs to 16 residues. Germline V gene lookup returns CDR1 SGHRS and CDR2 YFSETQ. V shed 4 bases and J 2 bases; nucleotides not matched to a gene: 12. The CDR3 protein is CASSRYGLADTYEQYF. The DNA for the CDR3 is TGCGCCAGCAGCCGGTACGGGCTAGCGGACACCTACGAGCAGTACTTC.

In DNA form, the CDR3 reads TGTGCCAGCAGCTTAAAGGGTTGGGACAGCAACAATGAGCAGTTCTTC. This codes for CASSLKGWDSNNEQFF. The chain couples TRBV7-3 to TRBJ2-1; 7 bases line up with TRBD1. Trimming removed 1 base from V and 5 bases from J; junction bases left unmatched: 8. The length of the CDR3 is 16 residues. The germline V gene has CDR1 SGHTA and CDR2 FQGTGA.

This clone has only a few counts. The gene calls are TRBV19 and TRBJ1-5; D may be TRBD1 (5 bases). The CDR3 is 17 amino acids. Germline CDR1 and CDR2: LNHDA and SQIVND (reference sequence). Trimming stripped 2 bases from V and 3 bases from J, with 17 bases between. The CDR3, as DNA: TGTGCCAGTAGTATAACCCTACAGGCACTCAACAATCAGCCCCAGCATTTT. It translates to CASSITLQALNNQPQHF.

The rearrangement links TRBV2 to TRBJ1-1; no definite D call. CDR3 length equals 13 residues. Germline CDR1 SNHLY, CDR2 FYNNEI. Trimming stripped 0 bases from V and 5 bases from J, with 7 bases between. The CDR3 nucleotides read TGTGCCAGCAGTGAAGCTATGGGTACTGAAGCTTTCTTT. This gives the protein CASSEAMGTEAFF.

This chain uses TRBV7-2 with TRBJ2-3; D remains unclear. Trimming shortened V by 0 bases and J by 2 bases, and 6 bases separated the two germline ends. Germline CDR1 reads SGHTA; CDR2 reads FQGNSA. The CDR3 has 14 amino acids. DNA of the CDR3: TGTGCCAGCAGCTTAGCCCTCTCCACAGATACGCAGTATTTT. The encoded protein is CASSLALSTDTQYF. The complete variable domain, with remaining parts taken from reference TRBV7-2 and TRBJ2-3, reads GAGVSQSPSNKVTEKGKDVELRCDPISGHTALYWYRQSLGQGLEFLIYFQGNSAPDKSGLPSDRFSAERTGGSVSTLTIQRTQQEDSAVYLCASSLALSTDTQYFGPGTRLTVL.

The CDR3 is CASSFNPGTGELFF. CDR3 coding DNA: TGTGCCAGCAGCTTCAACCCGGGCACCGGGGAGCTGTTTTTT. The V call is TRBV5-8, the J call TRBJ2-2; unclear D gene. There are 14 residues in the CDR3. Deletions cut 2 bases from V and 4 bases from J, with 9 bases between. Germline-derived CDR1 and CDR2 are SGHTS and YDEGEE.